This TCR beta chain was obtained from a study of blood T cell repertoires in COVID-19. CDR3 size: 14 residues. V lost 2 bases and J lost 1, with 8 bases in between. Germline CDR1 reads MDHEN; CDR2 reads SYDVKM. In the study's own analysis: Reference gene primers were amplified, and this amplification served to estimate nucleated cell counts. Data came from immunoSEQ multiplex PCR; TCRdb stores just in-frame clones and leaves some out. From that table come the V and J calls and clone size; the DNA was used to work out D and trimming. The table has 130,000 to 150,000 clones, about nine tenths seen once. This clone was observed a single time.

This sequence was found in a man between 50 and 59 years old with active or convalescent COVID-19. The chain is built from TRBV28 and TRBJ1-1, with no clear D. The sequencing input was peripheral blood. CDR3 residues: CASSLIVANTEAFF. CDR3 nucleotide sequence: TGTGCCAGCAGTTTAATCGTAGCGAACACTGAAGCTTTCTTT.